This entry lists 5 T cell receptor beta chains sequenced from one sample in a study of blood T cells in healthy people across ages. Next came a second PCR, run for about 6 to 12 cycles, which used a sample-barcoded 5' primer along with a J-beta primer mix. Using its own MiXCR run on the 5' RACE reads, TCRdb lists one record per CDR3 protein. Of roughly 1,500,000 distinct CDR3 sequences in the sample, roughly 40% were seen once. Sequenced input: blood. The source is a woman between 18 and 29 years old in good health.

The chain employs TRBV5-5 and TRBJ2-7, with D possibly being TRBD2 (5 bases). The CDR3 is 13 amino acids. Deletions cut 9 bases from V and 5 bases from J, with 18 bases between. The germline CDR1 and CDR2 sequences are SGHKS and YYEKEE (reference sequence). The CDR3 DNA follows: TGTGCCACCGCCGGGGATCTAGGGAACGAGCAGTACTTC. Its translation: CATAGDLGNEQYF.

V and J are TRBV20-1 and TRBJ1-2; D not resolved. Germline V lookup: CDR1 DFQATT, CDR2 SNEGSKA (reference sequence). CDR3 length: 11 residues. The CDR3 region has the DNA TGCAGGGTTATAGGGCGGACTGGCTACACCTTC. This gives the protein CRVIGRTGYTF.

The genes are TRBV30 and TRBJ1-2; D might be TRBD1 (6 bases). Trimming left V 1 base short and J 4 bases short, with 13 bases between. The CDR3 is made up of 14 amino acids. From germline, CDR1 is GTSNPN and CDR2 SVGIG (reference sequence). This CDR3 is CAWSAPQGTYGYTF. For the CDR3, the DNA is TGTGCCTGGAGTGCCCCACAGGGAACCTATGGCTACACCTTC.

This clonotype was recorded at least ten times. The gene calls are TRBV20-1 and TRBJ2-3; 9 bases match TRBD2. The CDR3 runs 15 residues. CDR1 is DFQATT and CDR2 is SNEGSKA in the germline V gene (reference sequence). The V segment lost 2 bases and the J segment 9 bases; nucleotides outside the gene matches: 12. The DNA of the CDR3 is TGCAGTGCTAGATGGCTAGCGGGGCCCGCTCGGACGCAGTATTTT. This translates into CSARWLAGPARTQYF.

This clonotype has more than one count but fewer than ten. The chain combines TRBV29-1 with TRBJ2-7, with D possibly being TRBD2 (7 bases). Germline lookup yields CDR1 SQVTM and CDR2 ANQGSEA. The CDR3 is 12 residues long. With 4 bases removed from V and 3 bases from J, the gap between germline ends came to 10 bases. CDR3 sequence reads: CSVVGGVYEQYF. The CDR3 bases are TGCAGCGTTGTAGGGGGGGTCTACGAGCAGTACTTC.